This T cell receptor (beta chain) was obtained from a study of blood T cells in healthy people across ages. The use of a sample-barcoded 5' primer and a J-beta primer mix characterized a second PCR of roughly 6 to 11 cycles. Each cDNA molecule, via a template-switch adaptor with 12 random nucleotides, was tagged. TCRdb re-called the 5' RACE reads through MiXCR, storing one row per CDR3 protein. The sample contains some 1.4 million distinct CDR3 sequences, around 39% of which appear only once. Isolated PBMCs totaled at least 7 million in each sample. Input material: blood. The TCR was taken from a woman aged 18-29 years in good health.

Written as DNA, the CDR3 is TGCAGTCTTATAGAAGTTCTAAACACTGAAGCTTTCTTT. It is translated as CSLIEVLNTEAFF. The chain links TRBV20-1 to TRBJ1-1; the D is unclear. Trimming cost V 8 bases and J 2 bases, with 15 bases left between them. The CDR3 runs to 13 residues. The germline V gene encodes CDR1 DFQATT and CDR2 SNEGSKA (reference sequence).